This entry concerns a single T cell receptor (beta chain). Its antigen remains undetermined. Within one base of it there is no much larger clone, and no base qualities were kept. The data were taken from a study of cytomegalovirus exposure and HLA in healthy donors (dated by TCRdb to about 2017). About the investigation overall: In an earlier analysis of under 750 of the donors, 276 Gb of sequence data and 90 million to 130 million unique TCR beta sequences from about 180 million T cells were reported. An early release covering approximately 600 HLA-typed donors comprised about 300 gigabases of sequencing data and about 90 million unique TCR sequences. Of the approximately 400 genotyped donors, approximately 80% fell in the genetic ancestry cluster associated with self-reported Caucasian donors. The study was designed to test whether signatures of past pathogen exposure could be identified by cataloging public T cell receptors. The study used immunosequencing to profile the T cell repertoires of approximately 640 subjects and linked those repertoires to cytomegalovirus serostatus. Along with the approximately 650-subject first cohort, a separate validation cohort of 120 different subjects was used. High-throughput TCR immunosequencing, statistical association of individual TCRs with disease status, and machine learning were combined to predict cytomegalovirus infection status. In a later analysis, previously published TCR beta repertoires from 666 donors were re-analyzed and high-resolution HLA genotyping was added so that TCR occurrence patterns could be studied. The later analysis used no new phenotypic data to find candidate immune exposures, relying instead on TCR beta sequences and their occurrence across donors. In an earlier analysis of around 540 of the donors, high-throughput TCR beta sequencing was used to judge whether each TCR beta V gene segment behaved as functional or pseudogenic. Donor age, sex, ethnicity and CMV serostatus were compiled alongside the repertoire data. Genome-wide SNP genotypes for about 60% of the 666 donors were used in a later genetic analysis, which treated that subset as a discovery cohort. All discovery cohort repertoires had been generated using a single sequencing platform. Both class I and class II loci were covered by HLA typing, at four-digit resolution. The number of donors typed differed by locus, with roughly 620-630 for A, B, C, DRB1 and DQB1, roughly 550 for DQA1, nearly 610 for DPA1, and 450 to 480 for DPB1. Because of strong linkage in the cohort, five DR-DQ haplotypes were treated as single units for association and clustering. Among approximately 370 genotyped donors of the cohort, an average of approximately 200,000 unique TCR beta nucleotide sequences was sequenced per donor, of which about 18% were non-productive.

The paper as a whole reports these results and caveats: Most TCR sequences were seen in very few donors, while some public TCRs were found in many individuals. Roughly uniform sequencing depth across donors was assumed in presence/absence analyses, although this assumption may not hold. According to the authors, the approach could potentially be generalized to other disease states and immunological phenotypes. At a false discovery rate of 0.05, a later analysis linked approximately 18,000 TCR beta sequences to specific HLA alleles. In a later analysis, the rate of TCR association differed among HLA loci, with DRB1 alleles having the most associated TCRs and HLA-C alleles having the fewest. HLA typing was unavailable for some donors at each locus, so association tests used only the typed subset. In this cohort, only TCR beta chains were sequenced, and detectable features were limited by the absence of alpha or paired-chain data. According to a later analysis, most CMV-associated TCR beta chains appeared to be HLA-restricted, and the HLA associations seemed to be driven largely by CMV exposure. A further reported finding was that TCR beta sequences accurately predicted the HLA-A and HLA-B alleles for most subjects in the first cohort. According to a later analysis, parvovirus B19, influenza, CMV and Epstein-Barr virus appeared linked to several top co-occurrence clusters. A total of around 150 TCR beta chains were listed by the study as associated with cytomegalovirus. In an earlier analysis of 587 of the donors, most TCR beta V segments were observed in productive rearrangements about 90% or about 30% of the time, broadly matching IMGT annotations. In vitro tests confirmed that a few of the cytomegalovirus-associated TCR beta chains recognize cytomegalovirus antigens. Assigning TCR associations to individual alleles was difficult when HLA alleles, especially DR and DQ, strongly co-occurred. An association between a missense DCLRE1C variant and V-gene and J-gene trimming of TCR beta chains was found in a later genetic analysis and replicated in an independent cohort. The sequencing pipeline was judged likely to have produced a cluster of highly shared sequence variants as a technical artifact. The classifier was reported to diagnose cytomegalovirus status with high specificity and sensitivity in both the original cohort and the validation cohort. Fewer than 20 rarely observed V segments, including chromosome 9 orphons, were excluded from the earlier analysis of several hundred of the donors because counts were too low. Compared with equally common non-associated chains, HLA-associated TCR beta chains in a later analysis were more clonally expanded and had lower generation probabilities. Correlated functional status among segregating V segments might reflect linkage disequilibrium, but an unknown experimental factor could not be ruled out. Compared with the roughly 720-donor mean, donors in an Asian-associated ancestry cluster had fewer N-insertions in productive TCRs, according to a later genetic analysis. Immune exposure information for the cohort was limited to CMV serostatus.

The cohort comprised 670 or so healthy bone marrow donors. Cohort members were all nominally healthy when sampled, although unrecorded immune exposures were likely present. The donor tested CMV seronegative, placing the donor among the 300 to 450 seronegative members of the cohort. Each donor provided a peripheral blood sample, and peripheral blood mononuclear cells were used for TCR beta sequencing. The Qiagen DNeasy Blood Extraction Kit was used to extract genomic DNA from the blood cell samples. Library construction relied on the immunoSEQ multiplex PCR assay. A mixture of 60 forward primers for TCR Vbeta segments and 13 reverse primers for TCR Jbeta segments was used in the multiplex PCR. The CDR3 region of rearranged TCR beta genes was amplified from genomic DNA with a multiplex PCR assay. The amplified TCR beta libraries were sequenced on the Illumina HiSeq System as 87-base-pair reads. As for how the authors treated the data: A later analysis tallied 80 million to 95 million unique TCR beta chains across the 666 repertoires, and around 9.9 million of those chains were shared by two or more donors. To remove PCR and sequencing errors, raw reads were error-corrected and collapsed into unique sequences using a nearest-neighbor algorithm that merged closely related sequences. CDR3 sequences were aligned to IMGT reference sequences to assign V, D and J gene segments. For a sequence to be retained, at least a six-nucleotide match to both a V gene segment and a J gene segment was required. Rearrangements were called productive when the CDR3 lacked stop codons and stayed in frame with V and J; all others were non-productive. CDR3 was defined by IMGT convention, running from the second conserved V-encoded cysteine to the conserved J-encoded phenylalanine. The earlier analysis of about 640 of the donors excluded any sequence lacking an unambiguous match to a single V gene segment. An earlier analysis of roughly 590 of the donors called V segments functional above 56.7% productive rearrangements and segregating when the between-donor standard deviation exceeded 5%. A statistical classification framework was built to diagnose cytomegalovirus status from the catalog of TCR beta chain sequences. V and J gene assignment, in a later analysis, came from comparing TCR nucleotide sequences with IMGT/GENE-DB human TR gene sequences. A later analysis assigned CDR3 sequences and most-parsimonious VDJ recombination scenarios with the TCRdist pipeline. A later analysis defined each TCR beta chain by its CDR3 amino acid sequence plus V-gene family, and excluded reads lacking a unique V-gene family. To address suspected cross-contamination and a sequencing artifact, a later analysis removed several hundred highly shared, low-generation-probability nucleotide sequences. In a later analysis, a clonal expansion index was calculated for each public chain from normalized within-repertoire ranks of inferred template counts. Generation probabilities in a later analysis came from a VDJ recombination model fitted to out-of-frame rearrangements, and those results were checked against IGoR. In a later analysis, TCR-TCR, TCR-HLA and TCR-CMV co-occurrence was scored with hypergeometric tests, and a repertoire-size bias correction was applied to TCR pairs. A later analysis estimated false discovery rates by permuting HLA or CMV assignments 20 times. In a later analysis, co-occurring TCRs were grouped using DBSCAN, and TCRdist sequence similarity was added for clustering within HLA-allele-positive subsets. Repertoires with fewer than 30,000 or more than 120,000 public chains, plus five repertoires with anomalous nucleotide sharing, were excluded from co-occurrence clustering. The table was pulled from immuneACCESS by TCRdb, which kept in-frame rearrangements only. Such tables lose some clones; where checked, under half of the loss comes from unresolved V genes, and the rest has no known cause. The DNA gave D and trimming, while V, J and clone size come from that table. This sample holds roughly 130,000 clones; roughly 84% were observed only once. 1.7% of the sample goes to the ten largest clones.

This sequence was found in a boy aged 10-17 years in good health and CMV-seronegative. The source material was PBMCs.

The CDR3 protein sequence reads: CASSLSWGEEYTEAFF. At the DNA level, the sequence is TGTGCCAGCAGTTTATCTTGGGGCGAGGAGTACACTGAAGCTTTCTTT. The V and J genes are TRBV27 and TRBJ1-1; TRBD1 might be the D gene, on 5 matching bases. V and J are truncated by 0 bases and 3 bases respectively, leaving an intervening sequence of 14 bases. CDR1 is given as MNHEY and CDR2 as SMNVEV, both from the germline V gene (reference sequence). The CDR3 holds 16 amino acids from the cysteine to the phenylalanine. The entry retains the CDR3 DNA only, 48 bases that are in frame from base 1.